A single sample is the source of the 7 T cell receptor beta chains below, sequenced in a study of CXCR3-negative and CXCR3-positive naive CD8 T cells. General study results and limits: The study found more hydrophobic TRB CDR3s in CXCR3-positive naive cells than in CXCR3-negative naive cells.

All TRB cDNA libraries came from 5' RACE performed with UMI labels. Each CDR3 protein gets one entry in TCRdb, which reprocessed the 5' RACE reads and gives no DNA. Across roughly 100,000 distinct CDR3 sequences, the top ten clones capture 0.3% to 0.4% of the sample. These receptors' targets are unknown. Sequencing was done on a sample of naive CXCR3+ CD8+ T cells from blood. Subset indicated: CD45RO-CCR7+CD27+CD95- naive CD8+ T cells expressing CXCR3 (TNR3+). These receptors all stem from a human donor in good health. Some clones in this sample may be carry-over from other donors' samples.

The chain uses TRBV7-2 and TRBJ2-1; TCRdb outputs TRBD1, but without DNA this stays unchecked. The CDR3 covers 15 residues. Germline V gives CDR1 SGHTA, CDR2 FQGNSA. CDR3 sequence reads: CASSSPGSSYNEQFF.

The chain carries TRBV7-9 and TRBJ1-5; TCRdb designates TRBD1, a call that cannot be tested without DNA. The V gene's germline CDR1 is SEHNR and CDR2 FQNEAQ (reference sequence). The CDR3 runs to 17 residues. CDR3 protein: CASSLVLGQGSNQPQHF.

The chain links TRBV29-1 to TRBJ2-7; TCRdb's D call, TRBD2, is unchecked because there is no DNA. CDR3 length: 14 amino acids. Germline V gives CDR1 SQVTM, CDR2 ANQGSEA. The CDR3: CSVGARTGSYEQYF.

The rearrangement joins TRBV7-2 to TRBJ2-7. The CDR3 runs to 13 residues. Germline loops: CDR1 SGHTA, CDR2 FQGNSA. The CDR3 region is CASSPITSYEQYF.

The V and J genes are TRBV7-9 and TRBJ2-5. Germline CDR1 SEHNR, CDR2 FQNEAQ (reference sequence). CDR3 length: 12 amino acids. CDR3 region: CASSAHQGTQYF.

The V and J genes are TRBV5-1 and TRBJ2-1; TCRdb indicates TRBD1, and absent DNA this call remains unverified. Germline V gives CDR1 SGHRS, CDR2 YFSETQ. There are 14 residues in the CDR3. This CDR3 reads CASSLGQGLNEQFF.

J is TRBJ2-7 and V is TRBV6-5; the D gene TCRdb calls, TRBD2, cannot be checked with no DNA. Germline loops: CDR1 MNHEY, CDR2 SVGAGI. This CDR3 contains 16 residues. CDR3 region: CASSWTSGRKLYEQYF.